This T cell receptor beta chain was sequenced in a study of molecular identifiers for immune sequencing clone quantification. Each CDR3 protein is one row after TCRdb ran MiXCR on the PCR reads. The sample shows about 630,000 distinct CDR3 sequences, about 25% of them seen only once. Germline-derived CDR1 and CDR2 are SEHNR and FQNEAQ (reference sequence). V lost 4 bases to trimming and J lost 2 bases, with 7 bases between them. The CDR3 has 13 amino acids. This clonotype has only a few counts. This sequence was found in a human donor in good health. Some libraries in this study had Jurkat cell RNA spiked in. The chain uses TRBV7-9 and TRBJ2-3; no definite D call. Material: naive CD8+ T cells from blood, with Jurkat cell RNA spiked in. Indicated subset: FACS-sorted CD8+CD4-CCR7+CD45RA+ naive T cells. CDR3 nucleotide sequence: TGTGCCAGCAGCTCATACACCACAGATACGCAGTATTTT. Amino acid sequence: CASSSYTTDTQYF.